The TCR beta chain under discussion was sequenced for a study of blood T cell repertoires in COVID-19. Study background: Researchers got acute and convalescent COVID-19 samples from the United States, Italy and Spain.

The table lists this clone with a count of one. In the authors' workflow: Estimates of nucleated cell counts were drawn from the amplification of reference gene primers. Measured with immunoSEQ multiplex PCR; TCRdb has only the in-frame clones, and not every one. The V and J calls and clone size are taken from that table; D and trimming were inferred from the DNA. The sample holds 200,000 to 250,000 clones; 89% are singletons and the top ten take 6.5%. The specimen sequenced was peripheral blood. The clonotype originates from a man aged 60 to 75 who had recovered from COVID-19.

CDR3 bases: TGTGCCAGCAAAGTCGGGACAGGGGGTAATCAGCCCCAGCATTTT. The encoded protein is CASKVGTGGNQPQHF. The V and J genes are TRBV7-2 and TRBJ1-5; 11 nucleotides align to TRBD1. In germline, CDR1 is SGHTA, CDR2 FQGNSA. V lost 7 bases and J lost 4; bases outside the gene matches: 6. The CDR3 runs 15 residues.